The 5 T cell receptor beta chains listed next were all sequenced from one sample in a study of T cell repertoires in cytomegalovirus infection (dated by TCRdb to between 2018 and 2021). Their specific antigens are unknown. The treatment or condition label, as the study defines it: in vitro stimulation with specific CMV peptide epitopes to enrich CMV-specific T cells. For sequencing, an Illumina HiSeq 1500 was employed. The public reads were reprocessed in TCRdb via fastp at Q25 and MiXCR, keeping in-frame beta chains. For every CDR3 protein sequence, its rows merge into one entry that carries the most common genes and DNA. This sample lists about 570,000 distinct CDR3 sequences; about 39% were detected once. 40% to 60% of the sample is in the top ten clones. Sample: cultured PBMCs, taken from culture after CMV antigen stimulation. The receptors stem from a human donor in good health (CMV status not recorded). Some clones in this sample may be carry-over from other donors' samples.

The gene calls are TRBV11-2 and TRBJ1-5; possibly TRBD1 for D (5 bases). The CDR3 is 15 residues long. Germline values: CDR1 SGHAT, CDR2 FQNNGV. V was clipped by 5 bases and J by 3 bases, with 14 bases between them. CDR3 DNA sequence: TGTGCCAGCAGCCTAAAGGTAGGGGCCAATCAGCCCCAGCATTTT. Translation gives CASSLKVGANQPQHF. The complete variable domain, with remaining parts taken from reference TRBV11-2 and TRBJ1-5, reads EAGVAQSPRYKIIEKRQSVAFWCNPISGHATLYWYQQILGQGPKLLIQFQNNGVVDDSQLPKDRFSAERLKGVDSTLKIQPAKLEDSAVYLCASSLKVGANQPQHFGDGTRLSIL.

V usage is TRBV20-1 and J usage is TRBJ1-2; 7 bases map to TRBD1. Germline V gene sequence: CDR1 DFQATT, CDR2 SNEGSKA (reference sequence). V shed 4 bases and J 7 bases; nucleotides not matched to a gene: 6. This CDR3 has 12 residues. This CDR3 is CSATTGVGGYTF. The CDR3 DNA sequence: TGCAGTGCTACTACAGGGGTCGGTGGCTACACCTTC.

The gene calls are TRBV6-2 or TRBV6-3 and TRBJ2-7; D remains ambiguous. Germline CDR1 reads MNHEY; CDR2 reads SVGEGT. V was cut by 2 bases and J by 0 bases, with 11 bases left in between. This CDR3 comprises 15 residues. CDR3 sequence (DNA): TGTGCCAGCAGTTACCACCACCTAAGCTCCTACGAGCAGTACTTC. Protein product: CASSYHHLSSYEQYF.

J is TRBJ2-5 and V is TRBV5-4; 8 bases are a match to TRBD1. The CDR3 spans 15 residues. CDR1 and CDR2 from the germline V gene are SGHNT and YYREEE (reference sequence). Unmatched junction bases numbered 4, after V lost 0 bases and J lost 3 bases. Written as DNA, the CDR3 is TGTGCCAGCAGCTTGGGACCAGGGGGCAAAGAGACCCAGTACTTC. As protein: CASSLGPGGKETQYF.

The gene calls are TRBV20-1 and TRBJ2-5; D is possibly TRBD1 (5 bases). The germline gives CDR1 DFQATT, CDR2 SNEGSKA (reference sequence). Deletions cut 6 bases from V and 5 bases from J, with 22 bases between. The CDR3 covers 15 residues. The CDR3 here is CSASIRGALRETQYF. The CDR3 DNA sequence: TGCAGTGCCTCCATAAGGGGCGCTCTGAGGGAGACCCAGTACTTC.